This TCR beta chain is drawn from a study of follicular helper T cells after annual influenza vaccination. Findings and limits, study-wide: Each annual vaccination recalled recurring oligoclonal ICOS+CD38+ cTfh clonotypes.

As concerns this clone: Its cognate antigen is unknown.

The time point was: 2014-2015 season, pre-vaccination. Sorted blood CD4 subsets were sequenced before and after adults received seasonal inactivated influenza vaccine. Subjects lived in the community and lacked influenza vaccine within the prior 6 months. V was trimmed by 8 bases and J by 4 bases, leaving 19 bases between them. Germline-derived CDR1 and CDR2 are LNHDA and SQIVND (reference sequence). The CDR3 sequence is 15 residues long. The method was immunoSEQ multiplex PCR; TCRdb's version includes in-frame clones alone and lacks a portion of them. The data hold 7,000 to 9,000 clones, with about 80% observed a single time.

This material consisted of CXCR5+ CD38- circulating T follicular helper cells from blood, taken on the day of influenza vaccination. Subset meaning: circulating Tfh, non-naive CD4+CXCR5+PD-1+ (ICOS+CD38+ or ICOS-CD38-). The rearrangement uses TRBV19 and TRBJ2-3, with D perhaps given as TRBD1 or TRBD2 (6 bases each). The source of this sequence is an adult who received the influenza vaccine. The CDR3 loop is CASGRRGVRPDTQYF. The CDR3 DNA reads TGTGCCAGTGGAAGAAGGGGGGTCAGACCAGATACGCAGTATTTT. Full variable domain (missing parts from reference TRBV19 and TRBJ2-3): DGGITQSPKYLFRKEGQNVTLSCEQNLNHDAMYWYRQDPGQGLRLIYYSQIVNDFQKGDIAEGYSVSREKKESFPLTVTSAQKNPTAFYLCASGRRGVRPDTQYFGPGTRLTVL.